One T cell receptor (beta chain) is described in this entry. The data originate from a study of blood T cell repertoires in COVID-19. Repertoires were generated with immunoSEQ multiplex PCR, while TCRdb's copy carries only in-frame clones and drops some. This table has around 150,000 clones, 82% appearing once. CDR1 is MGHRA and CDR2 is YSYEKL in the germline V gene. Trimming cost V 4 bases and J 5 bases; bases outside gene matches: 4. The CDR3 length is 13 residues. Sequencing input: peripheral blood. The origin of this receptor is a middle-aged woman with COVID-19, enrolled during active disease. J is TRBJ1-1 and V is TRBV4-1, with 7 bases identical to TRBD1. The CDR3 nucleotides read TGCGCCAGCAGCCTACAGGGGCGGACTGAAGCTTTCTTT. Translated: CASSLQGRTEAFF.